This T cell receptor beta chain was identified in a study of cytomegalovirus exposure and HLA in healthy donors. Researchers ran the PCR with 60 Vbeta and 13 Jbeta primers. Profiling relied on immunoSEQ multiplex PCR, and the TCRdb table lists in-frame clones only, not all of them. The table records 98,000 or so clones, roughly three quarters of them present only once. Source material: PBMCs. The sequence derives from a female donor in good health and CMV-seronegative.

CDR3 sequence: CASIRKMTGVCDYNSPLHF. The CDR3 DNA sequence: TGTGCCAGCATCCGGAAGATGACAGGGGTTTGTGACTATAATTCACCCCTCCACTTT. The rearrangement uses TRBV6-4 and TRBJ1-6; TRBD1 matches at 8 bases. V trimming: 7 bases; J trimming: 3 bases; junction bases outside the gene matches: 17. Germline CDR1 MRHNA, CDR2 SNTAGT. The CDR3 spans 19 residues.